This T cell receptor beta chain was found in a study of T-cell memory formation after mild COVID-19. From the 5' RACE reads, TCRdb called clonotypes with MiXCR, one entry per CDR3 protein. Of a few hundred thousand distinct CDR3 sequences in the sample, around a fifth are singletons; the top ten hold about 12%. Per germline, CDR1 SQVTM and CDR2 ANQGSEA. There are 13 residues in the CDR3. V gave up 6 bases and J gave up 7 bases; unmatched junction bases: 10. Sequencing used PBMCs or a T cell subset sorted from them (not recorded which). The V gene is TRBV29-1, the J gene TRBJ1-2; 8 bases map to TRBD1. This sequence was found in an adult woman who had mild COVID-19 (a few samples of this study predate the infection). Cell type and time point are not known. CDR3 coding DNA: TGCAGCGTAACAGGTGGGACAGGCGGTGGCTACACCTTC. This translates into CSVTGGTGGGYTF.